Shown below are 31 T cell receptor beta chains from a single sample sequenced in a study of T cells in Graves' hyperthyroidism and ophthalmopathy (dated by TCRdb to the late 2010s). Libraries were made using multiplex PCR. The run used an Illumina HiSeq 2000. The TCR beta CDR3 regions were amplified from RNA transcripts. For the first round of RT-PCR on the TCR CDR3, the HTBI primer set was used together with the Qiagen OneStep RT-PCR kit. TCRdb's own reprocessing of the public reads used fastp at Q25 and MiXCR and kept productive beta chains. Every entry covers one CDR3 protein and lists the most common genes and DNA from its rows. Here the sample has about 290,000 distinct CDR3 sequences; roughly 20% occur a single time. The ten largest clonotypes hold roughly 40% of the sample. Source material: blood. The source is a man aged 50 or older with Graves' ophthalmopathy.

CDR3: CSARQGGGSPDNEQFF. The DNA of the CDR3 is TGCAGTGCTAGACAGGGGGGCGGCAGTCCGGACAATGAGCAGTTCTTC. The rearrangement links TRBV20-1 to TRBJ2-1; tentatively, D is TRBD1 (7 bases). Germline assignment: CDR1 DFQATT and CDR2 SNEGSKA (reference sequence). The CDR3 is 16 amino acids. The V end was cut by 2 bases, the J end by 5 bases, with 19 bases between.

This clonotype was found many times. The rearrangement joins TRBV3-1 to TRBJ2-3; TRBD2 matches at 8 bases. Germline V gene data show CDR1 as LGHDT and CDR2 as YNNKEL (reference sequence). The CDR3 has 15 residues. The J segment lost 4 bases and the V segment lost 4 bases, leaving 7 bases of the junction unmatched. CDR3: CASSLAAGVPDTQYF. The CDR3, as DNA: TGTGCCAGCAGCCTCGCAGCGGGAGTACCAGATACGCAGTATTTT.

This clonotype was observed many times. The chain joins TRBV3-1 to TRBJ1-2; 11 bases are a match to TRBD1. Germline V gene lookup returns CDR1 LGHDT and CDR2 YNNKEL (reference sequence). Trimming removed 5 bases from V and 8 bases from J; junction bases left unmatched: 4. This CDR3 region has 13 residues. The CDR3: CASSSRTGGGYTF. DNA of the CDR3: TGTGCCAGCAGCAGCCGGACAGGGGGCGGCTACACCTTC.

This clonotype has a count of ten or more. V and J are TRBV7-9 and TRBJ2-1; TRBD2 matches 11 bases. V dropped 4 bases and J dropped 6; count of bases not matched to a gene: 8. The CDR3 spans 16 residues. Germline V lookup: CDR1 SEHNR, CDR2 FQNEAQ (reference sequence). The CDR3: CASSSATSGSINEQFF. DNA of the CDR3: TGTGCCAGCAGCTCAGCTACTAGCGGGAGTATCAATGAGCAGTTCTTC.

CDR3 sequence reads: CASSQLATGTDTQYF. CDR3 DNA: TGTGCCAGCAGCCAACTCGCCACAGGGACAGATACGCAGTATTTT. The rearrangement joins TRBV3-1 to TRBJ2-3; tentatively, D is TRBD1 (6 bases). Germline V gene data show CDR1 as LGHDT and CDR2 as YNNKEL (reference sequence). V dropped 2 bases and J dropped 3 bases, with 12 bases sitting between them. This CDR3 spans 15 amino acids.

The chain carries TRBV28 and TRBJ1-5; D is perhaps TRBD1 (6 bases). V was cut by 5 bases and J by 6 bases, with 11 bases left in between. Germline V gene data show CDR1 as MDHEN and CDR2 as SYDVKM. CDR3 length: 13 residues. The CDR3 sequence is CASSTGIVQPQHF. The CDR3 DNA is TGTGCCAGCAGTACAGGGATAGTTCAGCCCCAGCATTTT. The entire variable domain, with the rest obtained from reference TRBV28 and TRBJ1-5, is as follows: DVKVTQSSRYLVKRTGEKVFLECVQDMDHENMFWYRQDPGLGLRLIYFSYDVKMKEKGDIPEGYSVSREKKERFSLILESASTNQTSMYLCASSTGIVQPQHFGDGTRLSIL.

The chain couples TRBV28 to TRBJ2-7, with TRBD1 matching 9 bases. The J segment lost 1 base and the V segment lost 3 bases, leaving 4 bases of the junction unmatched. CDR1 is MDHEN, CDR2 SYDVKM, per germline. CDR3 length: 15 residues. The CDR3 loop reads CASSFATGGSYEQYF. In nucleotides, the CDR3 is TGTGCCAGCAGTTTCGCGACAGGGGGATCCTACGAGCAGTACTTC.

CDR3 sequence reads: CASSSYALAGEQYF. The DNA of the CDR3 is TGTGCCAGCAGTTCATATGCACTAGCAGGCGAGCAGTACTTC. This chain connects TRBV12-3 or TRBV12-4 to TRBJ2-7; perhaps TRBD2 as D (6 bases). The V end was cut by 4 bases, the J end by 6 bases, with 16 bases between. The CDR3 contains 14 residues.

V and J are TRBV28 and TRBJ2-7; 7 nucleotides match TRBD1. V shed 8 bases and J 4 bases; nucleotides not matched to a gene: 11. This CDR3 has 14 amino acids. In germline, CDR1 is MDHEN, CDR2 SYDVKM. CDR3 bases: TGTGCCAGCGCCTCGGGACGGGACAGTTACGAGCAGTACTTC. It specifies CASASGRDSYEQYF.

There are many counts of this clonotype. V is TRBV2 and J is TRBJ2-1, with 12 bases aligning to TRBD2. Germline V gives CDR1 SNHLY, CDR2 FYNNEI. This CDR3 contains 15 residues. Trimming removed 7 bases from V and 3 bases from J; junction bases left unmatched: 4. In DNA form, the CDR3 reads TGTGCCAGCACGCTACTAGCGGGAGGCTACAATGAGCAGTTCTTC. Translation gives CASTLLAGGYNEQFF.

This clonotype was counted a few times. This rearrangement joins TRBV28 to TRBJ2-7, with 7 bases aligning to TRBD2. Trimming removed 2 bases from V and 0 bases from J; junction bases left unmatched: 4. This CDR3 has 15 residues. Germline assignment: CDR1 MDHEN and CDR2 SYDVKM. The CDR3 sequence is CASSLVAGYSYEQYF. The CDR3 DNA follows: TGTGCCAGCAGTTTAGTAGCGGGTTACTCCTACGAGCAGTACTTC.

For this clonotype: This may be a read error, as it is one base from a much larger clone. This chain connects TRBV5-1 to TRBJ2-7; 13 bases fit TRBD2. The J segment lost 6 bases and the V segment lost 7 bases, leaving 10 bases of the junction unmatched. The germline gives CDR1 SGHRS, CDR2 YFSETQ. CDR3 length: 15 residues. The CDR3 DNA follows: TGCGCCAGCGGCTCCACACTAGCGGGAGGGAGCGAGCAGTACTTC. Protein product: CASGSTLAGGSEQYF.

This clonotype was detected many times. The chain has TRBV5-4 and TRBJ2-1; 7 bases line up with TRBD1. V was pared by 4 bases and J by 9 bases, with 7 bases of the junction left unmatched. CDR1 is SGHNT, CDR2 YYREEE, per germline (reference sequence). CDR3 length: 13 residues. This CDR3 reads CASSVQGSGEQFF. CDR3 coding DNA: TGTGCCAGCAGCGTACAGGGGAGTGGTGAGCAGTTCTTC.

This clonotype was seen only a few times. The chain recombines TRBV20-1 with TRBJ2-2; 11 bases line up with TRBD2. This CDR3 region has 18 residues. Germline CDR1 DFQATT, CDR2 SNEGSKA (reference sequence). With V trimmed by 0 bases and J by 3 bases, 9 bases remained unmatched. CDR3 sequence: CSARDLTSGRMYTGELFF. The CDR3 bases are TGCAGTGCTAGAGATCTTACTAGCGGGAGAATGTACACCGGGGAGCTGTTTTTT.

This clonotype was recorded at least ten times. The V call is TRBV11-3, the J call TRBJ1-1; D gene ambiguous. The V end was cut by 1 base, the J end by 4 bases, with 7 bases between. This CDR3 comprises 13 residues. CDR1 and CDR2 from the germline V gene are SGHNT and YENEEA. The CDR3 region is CASSLGMGTEAFF. CDR3 bases: TGTGCCAGCAGCTTAGGTATGGGCACTGAAGCTTTCTTT. Using reference TRBV11-3 and TRBJ1-1 for the parts outside the CDR3, the full variable domain is EAGVVQSPRYKIIEKKQPVAFWCNPISGHNTLYWYLQNLGQGPELLIRYENEEAVDDSQLPKDRFSAERLKGVDSTLKIQPAELGDSAVYLCASSLGMGTEAFFGQGTRLTVV.

This clonotype was detected a few times. A read error is likely, as this CDR3 ends without the conserved phenylalanine or tryptophan. This chain links TRBV10-3 with TRBJ2-1, with D perhaps matching TRBD1 or TRBD2 (7 bases each). Trimming pared 4 bases from V and 8 bases from J, leaving 12 bases between. The germline CDR1 and CDR2 sequences are ENHRY and SYGVKD. This CDR3 comprises 13 residues. The DNA for the CDR3 is TGTGCCATCAGTGCAGGGGGGGGCCATGAGCAGTTCCTC. Translation: CAISAGGGHEQFL.

The chain joins TRBV28 to TRBJ2-7; D possibly corresponds to TRBD2 (5 bases). The germline V gene encodes CDR1 MDHEN and CDR2 SYDVKM. There are 13 residues in the CDR3. V was trimmed by 2 bases and J by 3 bases, leaving 8 bases between them. The CDR3 coding sequence is TGTGCCAGCAGTTTAGTCGGGGACTACGAGCAGTACTTC. The encoded protein is CASSLVGDYEQYF.

Many counts were recorded for this clonotype. This chain links TRBV24-1 with TRBJ1-2; tentative D call: TRBD1 (6 bases). V gave up 6 bases and J gave up 8 bases, with 15 bases separating them. The CDR3 is 13 residues long. CDR1 and CDR2 (germline): KGHDR, SFDVKD. In DNA, the CDR3 is TGTGCCACCAGTCCGGGGGCCCCGCGGGGCTACACCTTC. Its protein is CATSPGAPRGYTF.

This clonotype turned up a few times. The chain joins TRBV6-1 to TRBJ1-5; 8 bases line up with TRBD1. The germline gives CDR1 MNHNS, CDR2 SASEGT. This CDR3 is 15 amino acids long. Trimming took 1 base from V and 5 from J; bases not matched to a gene: 4. The CDR3 DNA follows: TGTGCCAGCAGTGAAGATGGACAGGGTGATCAGCCCCAGCATTTT. It codes for CASSEDGQGDQPQHF.

This chain uses TRBV19 with TRBJ2-7; D perhaps matches TRBD1 (5 bases). CDR1 is LNHDA and CDR2 is SQIVND in the germline V gene (reference sequence). Trimming left V 6 bases short and J 1 base short, with 16 bases between. CDR3 length: 15 residues. The CDR3, as DNA: TGTGCCAGTAGGGAAAGGGGTGGAGAATCCTACGAGCAGTACTTC. Translated: CASRERGGESYEQYF.

As regards this clonotype: This could be a read error, since a much larger clone is one nucleotide away. The chain combines TRBV3-1 with TRBJ1-5; D might be TRBD1 (5 bases). The CDR3 contains 14 residues. V lost 3 bases, J lost 4 bases, and 10 bases lay in between. Germline CDR1 reads LGHDT; CDR2 reads YNNKEL (reference sequence). CDR3 coding DNA: TGTGCCAGCAGCCAGGGGGGGTTAAATCAGCCCCAGCATTTT. Encoded protein: CASSQGGLNQPQHF.

This chain connects TRBV6-1 to TRBJ2-7, with TRBD1 as a possible D gene (6 bases). Germline CDR1 and CDR2: MNHNS and SASEGT. The V end lost 5 bases, the J end lost 2 bases, and 13 bases lay between the germline ends. The CDR3 is 14 residues long. CDR3: CASSRRQATYEQYF. The CDR3 DNA reads as TGTGCCAGCAGTCGCCGACAGGCTACCTACGAGCAGTACTTC.

Concerning this clonotype: Given a much more abundant clone one base away, this may be a read error. The chain couples TRBV6-4 to TRBJ1-5; D not certain. Germline V gene lookup returns CDR1 MRHNA and CDR2 SNTAGT. This CDR3 has 13 amino acids. This CDR3 is CASSDESNQPRHF. CDR3 DNA sequence: TGTGCCAGCAGTGATGAAAGCAATCAGCCCCGGCATTTT.

J is TRBJ2-1 and V is TRBV12-5; 10 positions match TRBD2. The CDR3 runs to 15 residues. The trim removed 6 bases at V and 2 bases at J, leaving 4 bases unmatched. In germline, CDR1 is LGHNT, CDR2 FRNRAP. For the CDR3, the DNA is TGTGCTAGTGGAGTTAGCGGGGGGACCTACAATGAGCAGTTCTTC. Translating it yields CASGVSGGTYNEQFF.

The chain uses TRBV28 and TRBJ2-7; D perhaps matches TRBD2 (6 bases). The CDR3 is 14 residues long. The V gene lost 7 bases and the J gene lost 7 bases, with 20 bases spanning the gap. Germline V CDR1 and CDR2: MDHEN, SYDVKM. CDR3 region: CASTEPGGLGEQYF. In DNA, the CDR3 is TGTGCCAGCACCGAACCCGGGGGACTGGGAGAGCAGTACTTC.

This chain connects TRBV6-1 to TRBJ2-2; no clear D gene. The ends were cut back, 2 bases at V and 4 bases at J, with 11 bases in the middle. This CDR3 is 15 amino acids long. Germline CDR1 reads MNHNS; CDR2 reads SASEGT. DNA of the CDR3: TGTGCCAGCAGTGAACAGGAGACTGGCACCGGGGAGCTGTTTTTT. Protein: CASSEQETGTGELFF.

The V and J genes are TRBV6-5 and TRBJ1-1; tentatively, D is TRBD1 (5 bases). CDR3 length: 14 residues. The V gene lost 2 bases and the J gene lost 2 bases, with 9 bases spanning the gap. CDR1 and CDR2 (germline): MNHEY, SVGAGI. The DNA of the CDR3 is TGTGCCAGCAGTTACGGGACGCTTAACACTGAAGCTTTCTTT. Translation: CASSYGTLNTEAFF.

This clonotype was seen repeatedly, ten times or more. The V and J genes are TRBV28 and TRBJ1-5; 8 nucleotides agree with TRBD1. The CDR3 extends over 14 amino acids. Trimming at V came to 8 bases and at J to 2 bases, leaving 5 bases not matched to a gene. The V gene's germline CDR1 is MDHEN and CDR2 SYDVKM. CDR3: CASRQGNGNQPQHF. The DNA for the CDR3 is TGTGCCAGCCGACAGGGGAATGGCAATCAGCCCCAGCATTTT.

At least ten counts were recorded for this clonotype. The chain uses TRBV3-1 and TRBJ2-7; D unresolved. CDR3 length: 12 amino acids. Germline V gene lookup returns CDR1 LGHDT and CDR2 YNNKEL (reference sequence). The V and J ends lost 1 base and 6 bases respectively, with 7 bases between them. The CDR3 reads CASSQVSGEQYF. The CDR3 coding sequence is TGTGCCAGCAGCCAAGTCTCCGGCGAGCAGTACTTC.

A word on this clonotype: This may come from a read error, since a much larger clone is one base off. The genes are TRBV28 and TRBJ1-4, with TRBD1 as a possible D gene (5 bases). The V and J ends lost 2 bases and 3 bases respectively, with 10 bases between them. The CDR3 loop spans 15 amino acids. Germline CDR1 MDHEN, CDR2 SYDVKM. The CDR3 sequence: CASSLGGGANEKLFF. CDR3 coding DNA: TGTGCCAGCAGTTTAGGGGGGGGGGCTAATGAAAAACTGTTTTTT. Complete variable domain (other parts from reference TRBV28 and TRBJ1-4): DVKVTQSSRYLVKRTGEKVFLECVQDMDHENMFWYRQDPGLGLRLIYFSYDVKMKEKGDIPEGYSVSREKKERFSLILESASTNQTSMYLCASSLGGGANEKLFFGSGTQLSVL.

This clonotype was found many times. V gene TRBV18 combines with J gene TRBJ1-1; the match to TRBD1 covers 10 bases. The CDR3 is 15 amino acids. After removal of 3 bases from V and 0 bases from J, the junction contained 1 base not matched to a gene. The germline V gene encodes CDR1 KGHSH and CDR2 LQKENI. The CDR3 spells CASSPGQGMNTEAFF. CDR3 nucleotide sequence: TGTGCCAGCTCACCGGGACAGGGGATGAACACTGAAGCTTTCTTT.